These 18 T cell receptor beta chains share one sample of origin, sequenced in a study of OX40 agonist ivuxolimab in advanced cancers. Clones were read by immunoSEQ multiplex PCR, and TCRdb kept only the in-frame ones, dropping some. Here the sample spans about 74,000 clones, about 93% being singletons. The sequencing here drew on CD4+ or CD8+ T cells sorted from blood, taken in a trial of the OX40 agonist ivuxolimab. The receptors were gathered from an adult with an advanced solid tumor such as melanoma, head and neck, liver or kidney cancer.

This chain links TRBV19 with TRBJ2-1, with D possibly being TRBD1 or TRBD2 (5 bases each). The CDR3 is 15 residues long. CDR1 LNHDA and CDR2 SQIVND come from the germline V gene (reference sequence). Trimming cost V 5 bases and J 7 bases, with 18 bases left between them. Written as DNA, the CDR3 is TGTGCCAGTAGTGAAGGTTTGGGACCGAGTAATGAGCAGTTCTTC. This encodes CASSEGLGPSNEQFF.

The genes are TRBV9 and TRBJ2-3; tentative D call: TRBD2 (7 bases). V lost 5 bases, J lost 2 bases, and 15 bases lay in between. Germline lookup yields CDR1 SGDLS and CDR2 YYNGEE. The CDR3 loop spans 15 amino acids. CDR3 sequence (DNA): TGTGCCAGCAGTCTTCGCGGGGGACACACAGATACGCAGTATTTT. Amino acid sequence: CASSLRGGHTDTQYF.

The chain carries TRBV27 and TRBJ2-3; D unresolved. This CDR3 contains 15 residues. Germline lookup yields CDR1 MNHEY and CDR2 SMNVEV (reference sequence). V was cut by 5 bases and J by 1 base, with 13 bases left in between. DNA for the CDR3: TGTGCCAGCAGTGAGAGTCTCGCGGGCACAGATACGCAGTATTTT. It yields the protein CASSESLAGTDTQYF.

The rearrangement joins TRBV4-2 to TRBJ2-7; D gene unclear. Per germline, CDR1 LGHNA and CDR2 YNFKEQ. Trimming stripped 4 bases from V and 0 bases from J, with 7 bases between. This CDR3 spans 13 amino acids. CDR3 amino acids: CASSPTVSYEQYF. The CDR3 DNA is TGTGCCAGCAGCCCGACTGTCTCCTACGAGCAGTACTTC.

This clone was picked up one time. The rearrangement joins TRBV27 to TRBJ2-2; D is ambiguous. Germline values: CDR1 MNHEY, CDR2 SMNVEV (reference sequence). This CDR3 is 15 amino acids long. Trimming left V 4 bases short and J 6 bases short, with 15 bases between. The CDR3 sequence: CASSSTPAGAGELFF. CDR3 sequence (DNA): TGTGCCAGCAGTTCCACCCCGGCAGGCGCCGGGGAGCTGTTTTTT.

The gene calls are TRBV19 and TRBJ2-3, with 9 bases identical to TRBD2. This CDR3 contains 16 residues. V was pared by 3 bases and J by 2 bases, with 6 bases of the junction left unmatched. Germline V gives CDR1 LNHDA, CDR2 SQIVND (reference sequence). CDR3 nucleotides: TGTGCCAGTAGTATTGGGGCGGGGGGGAACACAGATACGCAGTATTTT. Amino acid sequence: CASSIGAGGNTDTQYF.

V is TRBV15 and J is TRBJ2-3; D uncertain. Germline lookup yields CDR1 LNHNV and CDR2 YYDKDF (reference sequence). The CDR3 is 13 amino acids. Trimming shortened V by 0 bases and J by 0 bases, and 1 base separated the two germline ends. The CDR3 region has the DNA TGTGCCACCAGCAGAGATAGCACAGATACGCAGTATTTT. Its translation is CATSRDSTDTQYF.

The count of this clone is one. The rearrangement joins TRBV27 to TRBJ2-1, with D unclear. This CDR3 has 13 residues. Germline CDR1 is MNHEY and CDR2 is SMNVEV (reference sequence). V lost 5 bases and J lost 4, with 9 bases in between. The CDR3 DNA sequence: TGTGCCAGCAGTCGGACGGCGTACAATGAGCAGTTCTTC. This translates into CASSRTAYNEQFF.

J is TRBJ2-1 and V is TRBV27; no firm D call. Germline V lookup: CDR1 MNHEY, CDR2 SMNVEV (reference sequence). Trimming left V 8 bases short and J 3 bases short, with 14 bases between. The CDR3 consists of 14 residues. The CDR3 nucleotides are TGTGCCAGCTCCATCTTGGACGTCTACAATGAGCAGTTCTTC. This encodes CASSILDVYNEQFF.

This clone was observed a few times. V and J are TRBV10-2 and TRBJ1-1; no definite D call. V was cut by 2 bases and J by 6 bases, with 7 bases left in between. This CDR3 spans 12 amino acids. CDR1 is WSHSY and CDR2 is SAAADI in the germline V gene. The CDR3 loop is CASSEIRAEAFF. The CDR3 nucleotides are TGCGCCAGCAGTGAGATTCGGGCTGAAGCTTTCTTT.

The rearrangement uses TRBV7-2 and TRBJ2-7; possibly TRBD2 for D (6 bases). The germline gives CDR1 SGHTA, CDR2 FQGNSA. This CDR3 has 14 residues. V was cut by 0 bases and J by 3 bases, with 9 bases left in between. The CDR3 nucleotides are TGTGCCAGCAGCTTAGCGGGACTGAACTACGAGCAGTACTTC. It encodes CASSLAGLNYEQYF. Together with reference TRBV7-2 and TRBJ2-7, the CDR3 gives the full variable domain: GAGVSQSPSNKVTEKGKDVELRCDPISGHTALYWYRQSLGQGLEFLIYFQGNSAPDKSGLPSDRFSAERTGGSVSTLTIQRTQQEDSAVYLCASSLAGLNYEQYFGPGTRLTVT.

Comment on this clone: In the same sample, other DNA sequences code for this CDR3. V usage is TRBV27 and J usage is TRBJ1-1, with a tentative D call TRBD1 (5 bases). The CDR3 has 15 residues. The V gene's germline CDR1 is MNHEY and CDR2 SMNVEV (reference sequence). The V gene lost 5 bases and the J gene lost 1 base, with 14 bases spanning the gap. The CDR3 nucleotides read TGTGCCAGCAGTCATTCCAGGGCCGGGAACACTGAAGCTTTCTTT. Amino acids: CASSHSRAGNTEAFF.

The chain employs TRBV4-3 and TRBJ2-3; D gene unclear. CDR3 size: 16 residues. Germline V gene sequence: CDR1 LGHNA, CDR2 YSLEER. Trimming removed 0 bases at V and 4 bases at J, with 14 bases between. The CDR3 is CASSQDPYGTADTQYF. The CDR3, as DNA: TGCGCCAGCAGCCAAGATCCCTATGGCACGGCAGATACGCAGTATTTT.

This clone was detected once. The chain links TRBV4-1 to TRBJ2-1, with a tentative D call TRBD1 (6 bases). Trimming took off 1 base at V and 0 bases at J, with 13 bases between the two ends. The CDR3 runs 17 residues. Germline V gene lookup returns CDR1 MGHRA and CDR2 YSYEKL. This CDR3 reads CASSQGSGTSSYNEQFF. In nucleotides, the CDR3 is TGCGCCAGCAGCCAAGGGTCGGGGACAAGCTCCTACAATGAGCAGTTCTTC.

J is TRBJ2-1 and V is TRBV28; unclear D gene. The length of the CDR3 is 15 residues. Trimming cost V 6 bases and J 0 bases, with 12 bases left between them. Germline V gene data show CDR1 as MDHEN and CDR2 as SYDVKM. CDR3 in DNA: TGTGCCAGCAGAGTCAGCTTATTCTCCTACAATGAGCAGTTCTTC. Translation gives CASRVSLFSYNEQFF.

The chain links TRBV5-6 to TRBJ1-1; no reliable D call. Germline lookup yields CDR1 SGHDT and CDR2 YYEEEE. This CDR3 is 14 amino acids long. V lost 2 bases and J lost 7, with 15 bases in between. The CDR3 spells CASSFGSAELEAFF. The CDR3, as DNA: TGTGCCAGCAGCTTTGGATCGGCGGAGCTTGAAGCTTTCTTT.

This chain links TRBV12-5 with TRBJ2-7, with D perhaps TRBD1 or TRBD2 (5 bases each). Trimming removed 6 bases at V and 0 bases at J, with 9 bases between. From germline, CDR1 is LGHNT and CDR2 FRNRAP. CDR3 length equals 13 residues. The CDR3 spells CASGGDSSYEQYF. The DNA for the CDR3 is TGTGCTAGTGGGGGAGACAGCTCCTACGAGCAGTACTTC.

The gene calls are TRBV11-2 and TRBJ2-7; D is unresolved. Germline V CDR1 and CDR2: SGHAT, FQNNGV. The germline V and J ends were trimmed by 3 bases and 2 bases, with 11 bases remaining between them. The CDR3 has 14 residues. CDR3 residues: CASSLIQAAYEQYF. The CDR3 DNA reads as TGTGCCAGCAGCTTGATCCAGGCGGCCTACGAGCAGTACTTC. The full variable domain, its missing parts supplied by reference TRBV11-2 and TRBJ2-7, is EAGVAQSPRYKIIEKRQSVAFWCNPISGHATLYWYQQILGQGPKLLIQFQNNGVVDDSQLPKDRFSAERLKGVDSTLKIQPAKLEDSAVYLCASSLIQAAYEQYFGPGTRLTVT.